This paragraph reports one T cell receptor (beta chain). No antigen is known for it. The record originates from a study of monozygotic twins with inflammatory bowel disease. Study-level points and caveats: Heterogeneous immunosuppressive treatment regimens may have introduced variability into patient repertoires.

CDR3 size: 14 residues. Per germline, CDR1 MDHEN and CDR2 SYDVKM. Following a re-call of the 5' RACE reads, TCRdb has one entry per CDR3 protein and lacks DNA. The sample table sets out 330,000 or so distinct CDR3 sequences. J is TRBJ2-1 and V is TRBV28; TCRdb's D gene call, TRBD2, goes unchecked for lack of DNA. Sequenced input: blood. This clonotype was obtained from a human donor with ulcerative colitis or Crohn's disease, or a healthy co-twin of an affected twin (not recorded which). CDR3 residues: CASARRTPPDEQFF. The variable domain in full, with the rest retrieved from reference TRBV28 and TRBJ2-1, is DVKVTQSSRYLVKRTGEKVFLECVQDMDHENMFWYRQDPGLGLRLIYFSYDVKMKEKGDIPEGYSVSREKKERFSLILESASTNQTSMYLCASARRTPPDEQFFGPGTRLTVL.